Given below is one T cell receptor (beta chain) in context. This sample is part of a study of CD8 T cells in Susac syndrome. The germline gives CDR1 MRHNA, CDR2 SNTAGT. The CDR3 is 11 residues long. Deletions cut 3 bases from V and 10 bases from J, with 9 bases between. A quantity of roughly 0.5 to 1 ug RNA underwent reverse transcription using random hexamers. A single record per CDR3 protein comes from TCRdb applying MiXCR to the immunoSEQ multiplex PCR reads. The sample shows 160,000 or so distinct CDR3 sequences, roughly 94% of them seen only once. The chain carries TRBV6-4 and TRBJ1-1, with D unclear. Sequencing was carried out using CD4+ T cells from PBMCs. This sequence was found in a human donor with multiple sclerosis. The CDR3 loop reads CASSEGYVAFF. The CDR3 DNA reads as TGTGCCAGCAGTGAAGGTTATGTAGCTTTCTTT.